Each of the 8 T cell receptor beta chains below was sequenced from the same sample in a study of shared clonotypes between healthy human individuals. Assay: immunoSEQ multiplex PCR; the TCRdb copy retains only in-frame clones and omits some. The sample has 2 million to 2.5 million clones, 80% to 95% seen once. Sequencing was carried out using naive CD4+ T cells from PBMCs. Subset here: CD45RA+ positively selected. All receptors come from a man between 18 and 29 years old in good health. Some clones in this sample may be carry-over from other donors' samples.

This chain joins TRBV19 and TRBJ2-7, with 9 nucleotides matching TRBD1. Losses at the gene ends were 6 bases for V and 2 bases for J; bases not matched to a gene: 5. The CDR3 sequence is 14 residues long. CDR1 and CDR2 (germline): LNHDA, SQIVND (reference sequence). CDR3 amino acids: CASRPTGGTYEQYF. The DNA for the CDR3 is TGTGCCAGTAGACCGACAGGGGGTACCTACGAGCAGTACTTC.

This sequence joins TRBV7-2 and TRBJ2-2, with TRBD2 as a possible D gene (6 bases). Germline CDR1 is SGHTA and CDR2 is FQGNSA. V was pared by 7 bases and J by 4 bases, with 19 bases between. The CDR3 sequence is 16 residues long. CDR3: CASTTSGGVSTGELFF. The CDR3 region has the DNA TGTGCCAGCACCACCTCTGGCGGGGTTAGCACCGGGGAGCTGTTTTTT.

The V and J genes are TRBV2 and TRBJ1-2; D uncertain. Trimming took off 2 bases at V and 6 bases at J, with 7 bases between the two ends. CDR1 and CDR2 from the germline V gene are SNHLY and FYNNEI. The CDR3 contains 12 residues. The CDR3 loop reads CASSELGNGYTF. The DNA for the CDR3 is TGTGCCAGCAGTGAATTGGGAAATGGCTACACCTTC.

CDR3 bases: TGCGCCAGCAGCTTGTTTAGCGGCGAGCAGTACTTC. Protein: CASSLFSGEQYF. The J gene is TRBJ2-7, the V gene TRBV5-1; tentative D call: TRBD2 (6 bases). The CDR3 is 12 residues long. Germline V gives CDR1 SGHRS, CDR2 YFSETQ. V lost 1 base to trimming and J lost 6 bases, with 8 bases between them.

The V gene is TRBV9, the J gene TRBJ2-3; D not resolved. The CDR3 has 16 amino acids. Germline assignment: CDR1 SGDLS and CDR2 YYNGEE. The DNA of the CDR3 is TGTGTCCCCTGGGTCCTCCGGCCCTATGGCACAGATACGCAGTATTTT. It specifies CVPWVLRPYGTDTQYF.

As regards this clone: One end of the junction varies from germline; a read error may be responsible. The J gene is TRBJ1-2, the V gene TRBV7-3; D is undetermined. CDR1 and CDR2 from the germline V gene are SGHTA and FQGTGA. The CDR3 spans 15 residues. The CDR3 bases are TGTGCCAGCAGCCTAACGGGGAGGACGATCAATGGCTACACCTTC. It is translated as CASSLTGRTINGYTF.

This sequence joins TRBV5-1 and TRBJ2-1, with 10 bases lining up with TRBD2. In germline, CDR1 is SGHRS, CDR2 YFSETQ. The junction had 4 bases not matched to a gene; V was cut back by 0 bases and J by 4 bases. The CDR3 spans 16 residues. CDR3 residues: CASSLVWTSGYNEQFF. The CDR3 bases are TGCGCCAGCAGCTTGGTTTGGACTAGCGGTTACAATGAGCAGTTCTTC.

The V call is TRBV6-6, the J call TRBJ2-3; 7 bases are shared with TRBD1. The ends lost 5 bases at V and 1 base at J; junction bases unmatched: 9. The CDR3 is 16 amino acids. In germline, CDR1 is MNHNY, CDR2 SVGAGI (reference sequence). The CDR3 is CASSTTHTGGTDTQYF. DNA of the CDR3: TGTGCCAGCAGTACTACACACACAGGGGGCACAGATACGCAGTATTTT.